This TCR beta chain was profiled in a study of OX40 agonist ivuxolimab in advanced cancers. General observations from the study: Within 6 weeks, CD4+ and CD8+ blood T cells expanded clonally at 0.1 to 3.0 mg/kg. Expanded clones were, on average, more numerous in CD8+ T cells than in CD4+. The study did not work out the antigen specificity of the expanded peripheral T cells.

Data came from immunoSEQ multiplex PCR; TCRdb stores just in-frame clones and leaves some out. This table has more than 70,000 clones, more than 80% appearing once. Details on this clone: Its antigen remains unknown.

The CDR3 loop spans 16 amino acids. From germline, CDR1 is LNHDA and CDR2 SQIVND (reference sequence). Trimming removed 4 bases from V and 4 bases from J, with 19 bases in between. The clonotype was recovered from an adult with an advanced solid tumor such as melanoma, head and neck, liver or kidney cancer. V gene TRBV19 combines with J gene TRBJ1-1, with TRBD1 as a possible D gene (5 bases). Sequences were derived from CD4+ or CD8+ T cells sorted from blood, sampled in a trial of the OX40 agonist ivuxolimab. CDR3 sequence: CASSTPNLGVVTEAFF. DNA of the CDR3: TGTGCCAGTAGTACCCCTAACTTGGGGGTCGTCACTGAAGCTTTCTTT.